A single sample is the source of the 29 T cell receptor beta chains below, sequenced in a study of beta chain features in type 1 diabetes. Every bit of the isolated RNA underwent reverse transcription, so sequencing read expressed TCRB transcripts. Some clones are missing from TCRdb's copy, which holds only in-frame ones; the method was immunoSEQ multiplex PCR. The repertoire holds 350,000 to 450,000 clones, more than 11% seen once, with under 0.04% in the top ten. Sequenced: naive CD4+ T cells from blood. All receptors derive from a man aged 25 to 45 in good health.

The chain is built from TRBV6-5 and TRBJ2-7, with D perhaps TRBD1 or TRBD2 (5 bases each). This CDR3 comprises 14 residues. Germline V gene lookup returns CDR1 MNHEY and CDR2 SVGAGI. Trimming stripped 5 bases from V and 2 bases from J, with 13 bases between. CDR3 residues: CASSPPGPTYEQYV. The CDR3 DNA is TGTGCCAGCAGTCCCCCGGGACCGACCTACGAGCAGTACGTC.

There are a few counts of this clone. The chain recombines TRBV7-6 with TRBJ2-7; 7 bases line up with TRBD1. V lost 1 base and J lost 3; bases outside the gene matches: 6. This CDR3 contains 15 residues. Germline-derived CDR1 and CDR2 are SGHVS and FNYEAQ. The DNA of the CDR3 is TGTGCCAGCAGCTTAGAACCAGGGGGTTACTACGAGCAGTACGTC. This gives the protein CASSLEPGGYYEQYV.

This clone came up a few times. The chain combines TRBV25-1 with TRBJ2-3; possibly TRBD2 for D (6 bases). Germline loops: CDR1 MGHDK, CDR2 SYGVNS. The CDR3 contains 15 residues. Trimming stripped 7 bases from V and 1 base from J, with 15 bases between. CDR3 residues: CASISRGGGTDTQYF. DNA for the CDR3: TGTGCCAGCATTTCGAGGGGAGGCGGCACAGATACGCAGTATTTT.

CDR3 sequence (DNA): TGTGCCAGCAGCTCAATCTTGCCGGGGTTCACCCCCGATCGTCAGTACTTC. Translated: CASSSILPGFTPDRQYF. This rearrangement joins TRBV7-9 to TRBJ2-4, with a possible D match to TRBD2 (5 bases). Germline V gives CDR1 SEHNR, CDR2 FQNEAQ (reference sequence). The CDR3 spans 17 residues. The germline V and J ends were trimmed by 4 bases and 12 bases, with 28 bases remaining between them. Complete variable domain (other parts from reference TRBV7-9 and TRBJ2-4): DTGVSQNPRHKITKRGQNVTFRCDPISEHNRLYWYRQTLGQGPEFLTYFQNEAQLEKSRLLSDRFSAERPKGSFSTLEIQRTEQGDSAMYLCASSSILPGFTPDRQYFGAGTRLSVL.

V and J are TRBV7-2 and TRBJ2-5, with a tentative D call TRBD1 (5 bases). Germline CDR1 and CDR2: SGHTA and FQGNSA. V was shortened by 5 bases and J by 4 bases, with 11 bases between the two germline ends. This CDR3 contains 13 residues. CDR3 in DNA: TGTGCCAGCAGCCCGACAGCATTAGAGACCCAGTACTTC. This codes for CASSPTALETQYF.

The chain carries TRBV7-9 and TRBJ1-2; D is ambiguous. The V end lost 2 bases, the J end lost 8 bases, and 9 bases lay between the germline ends. The CDR3 contains 12 residues. The V gene's germline CDR1 is SEHNR and CDR2 FQNEAQ (reference sequence). The CDR3: CASSLLGRGYTF. DNA for the CDR3: TGTGCCAGCAGCTTATTGGGGAGGGGCTACACCTTC.

This clone was recorded a few times. The chain carries TRBV27 and TRBJ1-4; D remains unclear. The V end was cut by 6 bases, the J end by 4 bases, with 6 bases between. Per germline, CDR1 MNHEY and CDR2 SMNVEV (reference sequence). The CDR3 length is 12 residues. The CDR3 sequence: CASRGINEKLFF. In DNA, the CDR3 is TGTGCCAGCAGGGGGATTAATGAAAAACTGTTTTTT.

The chain recombines TRBV11-3 with TRBJ2-1; TRBD2 matches 7 bases. The junction had 4 bases not matched to a gene; V was cut back by 5 bases and J by 9 bases. Germline-derived CDR1 and CDR2 are SGHNT and YENEEA. The CDR3 runs to 12 residues. The CDR3 protein is CASSGLVGEQFF. In DNA, the CDR3 is TGTGCCAGCAGCGGACTAGTTGGTGAGCAGTTCTTC. The full variable domain, in which reference TRBV11-3 and TRBJ2-1 provide the parts outside the CDR3, is EAGVVQSPRYKIIEKKQPVAFWCNPISGHNTLYWYLQNLGQGPELLIRYENEEAVDDSQLPKDRFSAERLKGVDSTLKIQPAELGDSAVYLCASSGLVGEQFFGPGTRLTVL.

The chain recombines TRBV9 with TRBJ1-5; 7 nucleotides align to TRBD1. There are 14 residues in the CDR3. V was clipped by 4 bases and J by 4 bases; unmatched bases: 5. Germline V gives CDR1 SGDLS, CDR2 YYNGEE. As DNA, the CDR3 is TGTGCCAGCAGCCCAGGACAGGCAAATCAGCCCCAGCATTTT. Translated: CASSPGQANQPQHF.

This clone has a handful of counts. This sequence joins TRBV9 and TRBJ2-5; tentatively, D is TRBD1 (6 bases). This CDR3 has 14 amino acids. V was clipped by 4 bases and J by 3 bases, with 13 bases between them. Germline loops: CDR1 SGDLS, CDR2 YYNGEE. Here the CDR3 reads CASSPSTGEETQYF. The CDR3 nucleotides are TGTGCCAGCAGCCCATCGACAGGAGAAGAGACCCAGTACTTC. The full variable domain, with the rest looked up from reference TRBV9 and TRBJ2-5, is DSGVTQTPKHLITATGQRVTLRCSPRSGDLSVYWYQQSLDQGLQFLIQYYNGEERAKGNILERFSAQQFPDLHSELNLSSLELGDSALYFCASSPSTGEETQYFGPGTRLLVL.

The V call is TRBV11-2, the J call TRBJ2-5, with 8 nucleotides matching TRBD2. Germline loops: CDR1 SGHAT, CDR2 FQNNGV. The junction had 10 bases not matched to a gene; V was cut back by 6 bases and J by 4 bases. The CDR3 spans 15 residues. CDR3 in amino acids: CASSYGTRGSETQYF. The CDR3 bases are TGTGCCAGCAGTTACGGGACTAGAGGTTCAGAGACCCAGTACTTC.

This clone turned up a few times. This chain connects TRBV19 to TRBJ1-5, with D hard to call. This CDR3 has 13 amino acids. V lost 5 bases and J lost 6, with 11 bases in between. Germline values: CDR1 LNHDA, CDR2 SQIVND (reference sequence). This CDR3 is CASSRRAVQPQHF. DNA for the CDR3: TGTGCCAGTAGTCGAAGGGCCGTTCAGCCCCAGCATTTT. The whole variable domain, filled in from reference TRBV19 and TRBJ1-5, reads DGGITQSPKYLFRKEGQNVTLSCEQNLNHDAMYWYRQDPGQGLRLIYYSQIVNDFQKGDIAEGYSVSREKKESFPLTVTSAQKNPTAFYLCASSRRAVQPQHFGDGTRLSIL.

The rearrangement links TRBV25-1 to TRBJ1-3, with 11 bases identical to TRBD1. Per germline, CDR1 MGHDK and CDR2 SYGVNS. The length of the CDR3 is 18 residues. V gave up 6 bases and J gave up 2 bases; unmatched junction bases: 12. CDR3 region: CASSGTGTGGMAGNTIYF. Written as DNA, the CDR3 is TGTGCCAGCAGCGGTACCGGGACAGGGGGAATGGCTGGAAACACCATATATTTT.

In this sample, this clone turned up a few times. This chain connects TRBV9 to TRBJ2-2; possible D gene TRBD1, 5 bases. Germline CDR1 SGDLS, CDR2 YYNGEE. The CDR3 sequence is 16 residues long. Trimming removed 0 bases at V and 1 base at J, with 10 bases between. Here the CDR3 DNA reads TGTGCCAGCAGCGTAGGGGTGGGGCTGAACACCGGGGAGCTGTTTTTT. This sequence encodes CASSVGVGLNTGELFF.

This clone was counted between two and nine times. The V and J genes are TRBV6-1 and TRBJ1-6, with D perhaps TRBD1 (6 bases). Germline-derived CDR1 and CDR2 are MNHNS and SASEGT. The CDR3 is made up of 14 amino acids. The V and J ends lost 6 bases and 5 bases respectively, with 11 bases between them. The CDR3 region has the DNA TGTGCCAGCAGGAACACAGGGAATAATTCACCCCTCCACTTT. Translated: CASRNTGNNSPLHF.

This chain links TRBV10-3 with TRBJ1-1, with D possibly TRBD1 on 6 matching bases. CDR3 length: 14 residues. The ends were cut back, 7 bases at V and 3 bases at J, with 15 bases in the middle. Germline V gives CDR1 ENHRY, CDR2 SYGVKD. CDR3 sequence (DNA): TGTGCCATCAACGGACGGGGGGCCGACACTGAAGCTTTCTTT. It encodes CAINGRGADTEAFF.

This clone was seen a few times. The V call is TRBV10-1, the J call TRBJ2-7, with D perhaps matching TRBD1 or TRBD2 (5 bases each). Trimming stripped 4 bases from V and 1 base from J, with 5 bases between. The germline CDR1 and CDR2 sequences are WNHNN and SYGVQD (reference sequence). This CDR3 is 12 amino acids long. This CDR3 reads CASSGGSYEQYF. As DNA, the CDR3 is TGCGCCAGCAGTGGGGGGTCCTACGAGCAGTACTTC.

The chain couples TRBV10-1 to TRBJ2-7; 12 nucleotides match TRBD1. Germline V lookup: CDR1 WNHNN, CDR2 SYGVQD (reference sequence). This CDR3 has 14 amino acids. Losses at the gene ends were 6 bases for V and 2 bases for J; bases not matched to a gene: 2. CDR3 sequence reads: CASSRDRGPYEQYF. Written as DNA, the CDR3 is TGCGCCAGCAGCCGGGACAGGGGGCCCTACGAGCAGTACTTC.

This clone was detected ten times or more. CDR3 nucleotides: TGTGCCAGCAGCCAAGATACGGTGTCCCTCCACTTT. Amino acids: CASSQDTVSLHF. The V gene is TRBV14, the J gene TRBJ1-6; no clear D. Trimming removed 0 bases from V and 14 bases from J, with 8 bases in between. Germline CDR1 and CDR2: SGHDN and FVKESK. The CDR3 is 12 residues long. Combining the CDR3 with reference TRBV14 and TRBJ1-6 gives the whole variable domain EAGVTQFPSHSVIEKGQTVTLRCDPISGHDNLYWYRRVMGKEIKFLLHFVKESKQDESGMPNNRFLAERTGGTYSTLKVQPAELEDSGVYFCASSQDTVSLHFGNGTRLTVT.

This chain uses TRBV6-5 with TRBJ2-6; no definite D call. This CDR3 has 15 amino acids. The V end was cut by 6 bases, the J end by 0 bases, with 9 bases between. Germline V gene data show CDR1 as MNHEY and CDR2 as SVGAGI. The CDR3 DNA sequence: TGTGCCAGCAGACCTGTCTTCTCTGGGGCCAACGTCCTGACTTTC. Its protein is CASRPVFSGANVLTF.

This clone was counted a few times. The same CDR3 can be traced to other DNA sequences in this sample. J is TRBJ1-2 and V is TRBV19; 7 nucleotides line up with TRBD1. The CDR3 loop spans 12 amino acids. With 5 bases clipped from V and 4 bases from J, the junction kept 1 base outside the gene matches. The germline gives CDR1 LNHDA, CDR2 SQIVND (reference sequence). CDR3 nucleotide sequence: TGTGCCAGTAGTCGACAGGGCTATGGCTACACCTTC. Residues: CASSRQGYGYTF. Supplemented by reference TRBV19 and TRBJ1-2, the full variable domain reads DGGITQSPKYLFRKEGQNVTLSCEQNLNHDAMYWYRQDPGQGLRLIYYSQIVNDFQKGDIAEGYSVSREKKESFPLTVTSAQKNPTAFYLCASSRQGYGYTFGSGTRLTVV.

The chain links TRBV25-1 to TRBJ1-2; no clear D gene. Per the germline V gene, CDR1 is MGHDK and CDR2 is SYGVNS. Trimming cost V 4 bases and J 7 bases, with 7 bases left between them. The CDR3 length is 11 residues. In nucleotides, the CDR3 is TGTGCCAGCAGTGCAGTTCGTGGCTACACCTTC. Amino acids: CASSAVRGYTF.

V is TRBV7-2 and J is TRBJ2-4; possibly TRBD2 for D (5 bases). This CDR3 has 18 amino acids. From germline, CDR1 is SGHTA and CDR2 FQGNSA. Trimming took off 4 bases at V and 0 bases at J, with 19 bases between the two ends. This CDR3 reads CASSSFRGFRLAKNIQYF. The CDR3 DNA reads as TGTGCCAGCAGCTCGTTTCGGGGATTCCGACTAGCCAAAAACATTCAGTACTTC.

In its sample, this clone was seen a few times. The chain combines TRBV29-1 with TRBJ2-2, with D possibly TRBD2 on 6 matching bases. Germline V gene sequence: CDR1 SQVTM, CDR2 ANQGSEA. V gave up 4 bases and J gave up 3 bases, with 15 bases separating them. The CDR3 has 15 residues. CDR3 region: CSVVSGGTHTGELFF. The CDR3 DNA reads as TGCAGCGTTGTGAGTGGCGGGACCCACACCGGGGAGCTGTTTTTT.

The J gene is TRBJ2-1, the V gene TRBV2; 10 bases are shared with TRBD2. Trimming removed 6 bases from V and 4 bases from J; junction bases left unmatched: 6. There are 15 residues in the CDR3. CDR1 is SNHLY, CDR2 FYNNEI, per germline. The DNA for the CDR3 is TGTGCCAGCAGGGATGGACTAGCGGATTACAATGAGCAGTTCTTC. Translation gives CASRDGLADYNEQFF.

This rearrangement joins TRBV2 to TRBJ2-1; 9 nucleotides align to TRBD1. J was trimmed by 4 bases and V by 6 bases; bases with no gene match: 4. The germline V gene encodes CDR1 SNHLY and CDR2 FYNNEI. CDR3 length: 14 residues. CDR3 sequence (DNA): TGTGCCAGCAGGGAGACAGGGGGGTACAATGAGCAGTTCTTC. It encodes CASRETGGYNEQFF.

This clone was seen a few times. The chain links TRBV30 to TRBJ1-1, with a possible D match to TRBD1 (6 bases). This CDR3 contains 14 residues. The germline gives CDR1 GTSNPN, CDR2 SVGIG (reference sequence). The V end was cut by 2 bases, the J end by 0 bases, with 10 bases between. The CDR3 spells CAWSTGPMNTEAFF. The CDR3 nucleotides read TGTGCCTGGAGTACAGGGCCCATGAACACTGAAGCTTTCTTT.

The rearrangement links TRBV5-1 to TRBJ2-5; 9 bases line up with TRBD2. The CDR3 contains 16 residues. V was clipped by 0 bases and J by 4 bases; unmatched bases: 7. CDR1 and CDR2 (germline): SGHRS, YFSETQ. This CDR3 reads CASSLDLAGSLETQYF. CDR3 bases: TGCGCCAGCAGCTTGGATCTAGCGGGGTCCCTAGAGACCCAGTACTTC.

This chain links TRBV27 with TRBJ2-4; 9 bases fit TRBD1. V gave up 8 bases and J gave up 5 bases; unmatched junction bases: 7. There are 14 residues in the CDR3. Per germline, CDR1 MNHEY and CDR2 SMNVEV (reference sequence). CDR3 in amino acids: CASSPTGGENIQYF. CDR3 nucleotide sequence: TGTGCCAGCTCCCCGACAGGGGGTGAAAACATTCAGTACTTC.